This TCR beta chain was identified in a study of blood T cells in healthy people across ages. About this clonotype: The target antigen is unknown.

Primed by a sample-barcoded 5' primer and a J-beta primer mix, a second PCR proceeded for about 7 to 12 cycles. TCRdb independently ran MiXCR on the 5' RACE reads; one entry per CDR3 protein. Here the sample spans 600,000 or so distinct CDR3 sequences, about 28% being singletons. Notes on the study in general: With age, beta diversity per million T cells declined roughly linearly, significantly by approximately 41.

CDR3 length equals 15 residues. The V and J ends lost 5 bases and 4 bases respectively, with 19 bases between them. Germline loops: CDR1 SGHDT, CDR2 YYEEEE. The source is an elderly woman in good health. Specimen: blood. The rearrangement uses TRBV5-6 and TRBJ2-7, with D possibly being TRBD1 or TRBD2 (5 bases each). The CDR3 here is CASRDTGTAKYEQYF. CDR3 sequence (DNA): TGTGCCAGCAGGGATACCGGGACGGCGAAGTACGAGCAGTACTTC.